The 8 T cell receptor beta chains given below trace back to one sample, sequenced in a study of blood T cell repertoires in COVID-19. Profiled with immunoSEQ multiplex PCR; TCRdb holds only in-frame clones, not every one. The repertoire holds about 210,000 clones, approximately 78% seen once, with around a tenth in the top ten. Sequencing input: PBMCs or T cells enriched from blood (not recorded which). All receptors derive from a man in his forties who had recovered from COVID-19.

For the CDR3, the DNA is TGTGCCAGTAGTATATCGGGGACTCTGGGCACCTTC. It translates to CASSISGTLGTF. This chain uses TRBV19 with TRBJ1-2; perhaps TRBD1 as D (5 bases). The CDR3 is made up of 12 amino acids. Germline loops: CDR1 LNHDA, CDR2 SQIVND (reference sequence). V lost 2 bases, J lost 13 bases, and 14 bases lay in between.

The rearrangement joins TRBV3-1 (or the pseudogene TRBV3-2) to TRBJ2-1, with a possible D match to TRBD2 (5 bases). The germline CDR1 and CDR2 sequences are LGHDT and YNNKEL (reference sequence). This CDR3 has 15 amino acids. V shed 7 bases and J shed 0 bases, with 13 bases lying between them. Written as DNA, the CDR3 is TGTGCCAGCAACCCTCGTGGGAGCTCCTACAATGAGCAGTTCTTC. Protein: CASNPRGSSYNEQFF.

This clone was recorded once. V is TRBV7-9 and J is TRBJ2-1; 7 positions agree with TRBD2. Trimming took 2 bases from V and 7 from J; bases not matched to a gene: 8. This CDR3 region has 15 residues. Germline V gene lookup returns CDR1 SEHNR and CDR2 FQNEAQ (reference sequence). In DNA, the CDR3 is TGTGCCAGCAGCTTACAAGCGGGAATAGGGAATGAGCAGTTCTTC. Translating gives CASSLQAGIGNEQFF.

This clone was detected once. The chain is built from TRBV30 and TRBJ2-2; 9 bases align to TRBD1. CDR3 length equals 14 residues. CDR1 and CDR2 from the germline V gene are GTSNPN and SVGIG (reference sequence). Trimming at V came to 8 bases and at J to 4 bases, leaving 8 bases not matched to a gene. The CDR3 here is CAGYRGHFTGELFF. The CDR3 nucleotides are TGTGCCGGATACAGGGGGCACTTCACCGGGGAGCTGTTTTTT.

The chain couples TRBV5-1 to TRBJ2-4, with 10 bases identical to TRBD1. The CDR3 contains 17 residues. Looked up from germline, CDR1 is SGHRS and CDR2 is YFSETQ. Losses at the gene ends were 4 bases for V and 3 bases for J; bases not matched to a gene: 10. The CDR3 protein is CASSPSGTGDGKNIQYF. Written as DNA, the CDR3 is TGCGCCAGCAGCCCCTCCGGGACAGGGGATGGCAAAAACATTCAGTACTTC.

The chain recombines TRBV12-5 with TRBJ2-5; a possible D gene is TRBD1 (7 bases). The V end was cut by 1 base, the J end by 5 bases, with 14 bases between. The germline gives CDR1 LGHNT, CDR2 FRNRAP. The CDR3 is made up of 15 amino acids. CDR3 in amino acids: CASGLGETGRETQYF. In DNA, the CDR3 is TGTGCTAGTGGTTTGGGAGAGACAGGGAGGGAGACCCAGTACTTC. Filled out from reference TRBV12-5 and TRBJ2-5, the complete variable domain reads DARVTQTPRHKVTEMGQEVTMRCQPILGHNTVFWYRQTMMQGLELLAYFRNRAPLDDSGMPKDRFSAEMPDATLATLKIQPSEPRDSAVYFCASGLGETGRETQYFGPGTRLLVL.

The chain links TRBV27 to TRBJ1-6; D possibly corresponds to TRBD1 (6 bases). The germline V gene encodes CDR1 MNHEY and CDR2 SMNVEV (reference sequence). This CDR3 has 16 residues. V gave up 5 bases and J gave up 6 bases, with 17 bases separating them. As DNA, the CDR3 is TGTGCCAGCAGTAGGGGGGGACGAGGTCCTAATTCACCCCTCCACTTT. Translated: CASSRGGRGPNSPLHF.

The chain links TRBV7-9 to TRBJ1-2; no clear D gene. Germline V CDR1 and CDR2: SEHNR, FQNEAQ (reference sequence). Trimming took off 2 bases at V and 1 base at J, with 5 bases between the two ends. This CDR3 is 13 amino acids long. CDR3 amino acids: CASSLNINYGYTF. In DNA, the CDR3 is TGTGCCAGCAGCTTAAACATTAACTATGGCTACACCTTC.